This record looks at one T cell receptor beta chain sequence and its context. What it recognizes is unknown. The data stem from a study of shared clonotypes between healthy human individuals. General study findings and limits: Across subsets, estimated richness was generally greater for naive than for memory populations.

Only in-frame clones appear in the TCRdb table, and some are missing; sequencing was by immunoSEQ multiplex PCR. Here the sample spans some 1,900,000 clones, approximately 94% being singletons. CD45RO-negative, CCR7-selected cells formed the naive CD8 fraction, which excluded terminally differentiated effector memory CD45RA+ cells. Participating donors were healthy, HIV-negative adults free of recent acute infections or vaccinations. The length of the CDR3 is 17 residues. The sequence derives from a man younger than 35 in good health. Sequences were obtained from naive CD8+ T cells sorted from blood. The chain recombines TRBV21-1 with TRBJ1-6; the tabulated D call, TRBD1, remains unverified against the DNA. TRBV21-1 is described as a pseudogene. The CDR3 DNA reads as TGTGCCAGCAGCGAACCGTTACAGGGTGCCTGGGTTGTACCCCTCCACTTT. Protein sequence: CASSEPLQGAWVVPLHF.